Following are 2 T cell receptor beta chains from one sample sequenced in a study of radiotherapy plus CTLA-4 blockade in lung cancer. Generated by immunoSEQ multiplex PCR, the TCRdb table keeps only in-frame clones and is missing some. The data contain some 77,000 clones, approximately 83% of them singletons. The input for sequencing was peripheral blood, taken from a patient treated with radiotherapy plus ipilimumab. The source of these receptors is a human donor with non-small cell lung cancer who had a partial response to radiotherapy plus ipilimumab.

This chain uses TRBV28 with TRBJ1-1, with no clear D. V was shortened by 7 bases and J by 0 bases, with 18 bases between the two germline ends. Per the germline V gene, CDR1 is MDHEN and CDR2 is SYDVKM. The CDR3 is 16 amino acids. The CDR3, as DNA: TGTGCCAGCACTCTCGAAGGCGGCGGAATGAACACTGAAGCTTTCTTT. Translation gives CASTLEGGGMNTEAFF.

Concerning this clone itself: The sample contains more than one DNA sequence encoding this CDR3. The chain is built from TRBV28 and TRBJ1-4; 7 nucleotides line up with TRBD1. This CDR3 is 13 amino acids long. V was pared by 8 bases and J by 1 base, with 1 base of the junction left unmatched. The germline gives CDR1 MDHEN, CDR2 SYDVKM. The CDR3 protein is CASRTGTNEKLFF. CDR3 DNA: TGTGCCAGCCGGACAGGAACTAATGAAAAACTGTTTTTT.